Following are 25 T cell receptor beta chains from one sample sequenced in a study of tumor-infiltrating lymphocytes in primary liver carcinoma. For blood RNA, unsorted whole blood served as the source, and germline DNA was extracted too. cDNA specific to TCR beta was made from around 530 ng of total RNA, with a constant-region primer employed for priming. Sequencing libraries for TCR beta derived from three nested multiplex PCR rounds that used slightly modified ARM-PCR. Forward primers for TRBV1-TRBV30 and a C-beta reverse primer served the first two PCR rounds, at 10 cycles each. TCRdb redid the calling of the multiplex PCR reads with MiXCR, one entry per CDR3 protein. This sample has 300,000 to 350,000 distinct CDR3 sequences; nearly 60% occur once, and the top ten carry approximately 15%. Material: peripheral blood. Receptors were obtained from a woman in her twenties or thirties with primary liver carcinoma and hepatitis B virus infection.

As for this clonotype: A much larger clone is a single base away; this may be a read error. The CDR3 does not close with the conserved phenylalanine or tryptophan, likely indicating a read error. The CDR3 reads CASSQEGWSVRSYNEQFS. The CDR3, as DNA: TGTGCCAGCAGCCAAGAAGGCTGGAGCGTTCGGTCCTACAATGAGCAGTTCTCC. The rearrangement joins TRBV4-2 to TRBJ2-1; D gene unclear. There are 18 residues in the CDR3. CDR1 and CDR2 from the germline V gene are LGHNA and YNFKEQ. Between the trimmed V and J ends, which lost 0 bases and 1 base, there was a span of 16 bases.

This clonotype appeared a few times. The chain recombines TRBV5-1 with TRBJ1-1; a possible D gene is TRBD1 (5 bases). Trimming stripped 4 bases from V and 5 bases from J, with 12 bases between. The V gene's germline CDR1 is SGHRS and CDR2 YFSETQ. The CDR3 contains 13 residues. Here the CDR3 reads CASSRGWGTEAFF. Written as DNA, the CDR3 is TGCGCCAGCAGCAGGGGTTGGGGGACTGAAGCTTTCTTT.

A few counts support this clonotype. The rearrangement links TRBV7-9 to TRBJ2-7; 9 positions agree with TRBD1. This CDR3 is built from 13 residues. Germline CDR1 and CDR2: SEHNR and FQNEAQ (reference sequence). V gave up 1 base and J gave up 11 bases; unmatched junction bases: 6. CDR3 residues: CASSLGGDREKYF. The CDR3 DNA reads TGTGCCAGCAGCTTAGGAGGGGACAGGGAAAAGTACTTC.

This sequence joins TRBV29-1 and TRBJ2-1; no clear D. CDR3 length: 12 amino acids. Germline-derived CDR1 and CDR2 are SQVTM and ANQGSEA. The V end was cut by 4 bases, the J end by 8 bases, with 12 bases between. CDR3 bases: TGCAGCGTTGTCCCGACTTGTTATGAGCAGTTCTTC. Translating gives CSVVPTCYEQFF.

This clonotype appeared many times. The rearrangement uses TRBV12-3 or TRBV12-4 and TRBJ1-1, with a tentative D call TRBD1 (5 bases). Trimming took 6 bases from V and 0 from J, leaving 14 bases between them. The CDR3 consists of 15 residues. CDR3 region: CASRRQTVLNTEAFF. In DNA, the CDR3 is TGTGCCAGCAGACGTCAGACAGTTCTGAACACTGAAGCTTTCTTT.

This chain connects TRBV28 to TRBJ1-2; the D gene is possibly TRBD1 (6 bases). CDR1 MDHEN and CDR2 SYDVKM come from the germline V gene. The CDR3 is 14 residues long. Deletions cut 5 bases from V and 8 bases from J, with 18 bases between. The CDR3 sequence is CASSLDRHLGGYTF. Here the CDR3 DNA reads TGTGCCAGCAGTCTCGACAGGCATCTCGGAGGCTACACCTTC.

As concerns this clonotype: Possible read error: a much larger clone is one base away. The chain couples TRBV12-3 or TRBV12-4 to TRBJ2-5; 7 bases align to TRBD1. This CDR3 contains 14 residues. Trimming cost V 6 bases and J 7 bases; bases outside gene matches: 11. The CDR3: CASSRVQGFVTQYF. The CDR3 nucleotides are TGTGCCAGCAGCCGGGTACAGGGGTTCGTGACCCAGTACTTC.

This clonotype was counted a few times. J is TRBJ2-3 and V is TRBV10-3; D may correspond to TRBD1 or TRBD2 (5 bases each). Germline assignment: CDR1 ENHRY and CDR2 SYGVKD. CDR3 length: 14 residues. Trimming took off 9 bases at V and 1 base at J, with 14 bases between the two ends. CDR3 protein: CAIRGEPGTDTQYF. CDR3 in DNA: TGTGCCATAAGAGGGGAACCGGGCACAGATACGCAGTATTTT.

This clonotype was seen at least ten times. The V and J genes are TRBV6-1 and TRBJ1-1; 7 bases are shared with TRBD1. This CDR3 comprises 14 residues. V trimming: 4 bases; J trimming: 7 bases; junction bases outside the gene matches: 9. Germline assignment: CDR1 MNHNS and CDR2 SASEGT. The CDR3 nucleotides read TGTGCCAGCAGTGCTTTGGGACAGAGAAGTGAAGCTTTCTTT. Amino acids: CASSALGQRSEAFF.

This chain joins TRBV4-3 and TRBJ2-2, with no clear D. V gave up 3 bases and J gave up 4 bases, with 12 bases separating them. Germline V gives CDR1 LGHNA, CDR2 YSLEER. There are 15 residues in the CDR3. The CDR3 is CASSHLGWGTGELFF. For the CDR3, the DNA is TGCGCCAGCAGCCACCTAGGGTGGGGCACCGGGGAGCTGTTTTTT.

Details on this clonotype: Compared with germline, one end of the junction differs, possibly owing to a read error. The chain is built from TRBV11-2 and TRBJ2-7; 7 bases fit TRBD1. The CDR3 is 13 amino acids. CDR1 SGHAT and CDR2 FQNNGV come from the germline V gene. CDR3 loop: CAGSLDRFREQYF. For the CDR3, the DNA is TGTGCCGGCAGCCTGGACAGGTTTCGCGAACAGTACTTC. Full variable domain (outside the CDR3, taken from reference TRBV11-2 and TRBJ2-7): EAGVAQSPRYKIIEKRQSVAFWCNPISGHATLYWYQQILGQGPKLLIQFQNNGVVDDSQLPKDRFSAERLKGVDSTLKIQPAKLEDSAVYLCAGSLDRFREQYFGPGTRLTVT.

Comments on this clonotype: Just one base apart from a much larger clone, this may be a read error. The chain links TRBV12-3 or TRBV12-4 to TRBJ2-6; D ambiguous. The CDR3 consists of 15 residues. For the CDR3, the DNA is TGTGCCTGCAGTTTGCGTCTGGCTGGGGCCAACGTCCTGACTTTC. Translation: CACSLRLAGANVLTF.

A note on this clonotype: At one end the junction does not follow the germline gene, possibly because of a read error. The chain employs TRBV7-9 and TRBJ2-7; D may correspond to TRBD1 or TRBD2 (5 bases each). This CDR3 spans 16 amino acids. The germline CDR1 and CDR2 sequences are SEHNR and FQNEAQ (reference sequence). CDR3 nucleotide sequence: TGTGCCAGCAGCTTAGCCCGGGGCCAACTACGCACTACGGTCGCGTTC. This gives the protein CASSLARGQLRTTVAF.

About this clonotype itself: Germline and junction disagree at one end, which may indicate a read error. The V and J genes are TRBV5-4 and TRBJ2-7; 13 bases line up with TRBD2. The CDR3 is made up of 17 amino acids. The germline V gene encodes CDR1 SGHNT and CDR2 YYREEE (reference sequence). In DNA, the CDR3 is TGTGCCATCAGCTTTGGACTAGCGGGAGCCCGGAGCTACGAGCAGTACTTC. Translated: CAISFGLAGARSYEQYF. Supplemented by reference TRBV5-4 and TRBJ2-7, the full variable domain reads ETGVTQSPTHLIKTRGQQVTLRCSSQSGHNTVSWYQQALGQGPQFIFQYYREEENGRGNFPPRFSGLQFPNYSSELNVNALELDDSALYLCAISFGLAGARSYEQYFGPGTRLTVT.

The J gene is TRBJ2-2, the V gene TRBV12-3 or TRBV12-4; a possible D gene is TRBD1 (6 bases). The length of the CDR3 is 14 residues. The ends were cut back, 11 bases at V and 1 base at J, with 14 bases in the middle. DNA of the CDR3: TGTGCCGGGAGAGGGGGAATGAACACCGGGGAGCTGTTTTTT. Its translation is CAGRGGMNTGELFF.

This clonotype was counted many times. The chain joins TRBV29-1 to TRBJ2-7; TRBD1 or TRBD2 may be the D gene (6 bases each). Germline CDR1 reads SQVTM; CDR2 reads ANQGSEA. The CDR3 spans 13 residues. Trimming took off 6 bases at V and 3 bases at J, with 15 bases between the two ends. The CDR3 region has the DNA TGCAGCGTCCCCGGAGGGGGTGGCTACGAGCAGTACTTC. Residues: CSVPGGGGYEQYF.

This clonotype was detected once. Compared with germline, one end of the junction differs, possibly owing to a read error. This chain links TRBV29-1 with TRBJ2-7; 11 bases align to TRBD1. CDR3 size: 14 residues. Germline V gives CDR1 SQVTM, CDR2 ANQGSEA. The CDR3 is CSVTGTGGIYEQYF. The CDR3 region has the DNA TGCAGCGTAACCGGGACAGGGGGTATCTACGAGCAATACTTC.

Here the CDR3 DNA reads TGTGCCAGCAGTGGATTCGTGGTACAGGTTCTCTACGAGCAGTACTTC. It yields the protein CASSGFVVQVLYEQYF. V is TRBV6-1 and J is TRBJ2-7; possibly TRBD1 for D (5 bases). V lost 4 bases to trimming and J lost 3 bases, with 19 bases between them. The germline gives CDR1 MNHNS, CDR2 SASEGT. The CDR3 runs to 16 residues.

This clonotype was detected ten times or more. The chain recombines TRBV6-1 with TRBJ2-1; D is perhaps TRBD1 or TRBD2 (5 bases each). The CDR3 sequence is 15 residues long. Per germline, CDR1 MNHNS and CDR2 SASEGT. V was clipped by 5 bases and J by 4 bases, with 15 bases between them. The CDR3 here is CASSQGPGPYNEQFF. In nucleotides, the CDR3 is TGTGCCAGCAGTCAGGGACCTGGCCCTTACAATGAGCAGTTCTTC.

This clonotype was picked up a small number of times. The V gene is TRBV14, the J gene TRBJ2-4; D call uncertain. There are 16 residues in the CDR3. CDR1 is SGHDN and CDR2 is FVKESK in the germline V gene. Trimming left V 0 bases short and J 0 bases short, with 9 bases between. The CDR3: CASSQDPRGAKNIQYF. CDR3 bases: TGTGCCAGCAGCCAAGATCCCCGTGGAGCCAAAAACATTCAGTACTTC.

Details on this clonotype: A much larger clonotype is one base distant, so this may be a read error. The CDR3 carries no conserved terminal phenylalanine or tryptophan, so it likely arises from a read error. The CDR3 is CASSSRFEQFS. The CDR3 DNA reads as TGTGCCAGCAGTTCTCGGTTTGAGCAGTTCTCC. The chain has TRBV6-5 and TRBJ2-1, with D hard to call. Germline-derived CDR1 and CDR2 are MNHEY and SVGAGI. The CDR3 sequence is 11 residues long. The V end was cut by 4 bases, the J end by 9 bases, with 7 bases between.

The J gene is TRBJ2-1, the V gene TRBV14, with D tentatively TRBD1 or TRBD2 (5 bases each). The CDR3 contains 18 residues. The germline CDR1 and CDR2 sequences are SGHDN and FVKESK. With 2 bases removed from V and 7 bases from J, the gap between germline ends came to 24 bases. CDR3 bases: TGTGCCAGCAGCCAATTGGGGCCATGGGACCCCACTGGGAATGAGCAGTTCTTC. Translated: CASSQLGPWDPTGNEQFF.

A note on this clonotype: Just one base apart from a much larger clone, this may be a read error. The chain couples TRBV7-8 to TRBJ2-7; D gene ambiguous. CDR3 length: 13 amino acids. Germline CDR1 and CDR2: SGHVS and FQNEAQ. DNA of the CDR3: TGTGCCATCAGCCCCGGAATGGTTCCCGAGCAGTACTTC. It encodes CAISPGMVPEQYF.

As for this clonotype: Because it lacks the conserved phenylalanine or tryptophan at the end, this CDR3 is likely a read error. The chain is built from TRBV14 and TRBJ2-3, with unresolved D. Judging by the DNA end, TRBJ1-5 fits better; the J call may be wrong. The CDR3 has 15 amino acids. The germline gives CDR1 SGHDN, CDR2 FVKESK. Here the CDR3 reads CASSQERLATDTQHY. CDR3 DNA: TGTGCCAGCAGCCAAGAGCGTCTAGCCACAGATACGCAGCATTAT.

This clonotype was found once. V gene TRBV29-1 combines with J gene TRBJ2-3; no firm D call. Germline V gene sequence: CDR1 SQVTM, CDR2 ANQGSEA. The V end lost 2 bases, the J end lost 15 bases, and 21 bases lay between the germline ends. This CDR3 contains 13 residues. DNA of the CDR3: TGCAGCGTTGAATTCCACAACACAGATACGGAATATTTT. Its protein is CSVEFHNTDTEYF.